This entry lists 10 T cell receptor beta chains sequenced from one sample in a study of T-cell reconstitution after alpha-beta-depleted transplantation in children. TCRbeta library construction was performed incorporating unique molecular identifiers. TCRdb itself ran the PCR reads through MiXCR, one entry per CDR3 protein. The sample carries 300,000 to 400,000 distinct CDR3 sequences, 15% to 20% recorded once. Source: PBMCs, mostly from graft donor cells, taken 360 days after TCRalphabeta/CD19-depleted stem cell transplant. The receptor source for this set is a male patient aged 2 to 9 who had a stem cell transplant for acute lymphoblastic leukemia, so the T cells may come from the graft donor.

V and J are TRBV12-3 or TRBV12-4 and TRBJ2-5, with 7 bases fitting TRBD2. CDR3 length: 15 amino acids. The V gene end was trimmed by 5 bases and the J gene end by 5 bases; junction bases not matched to a gene: 11. CDR3 coding DNA: TGTGCCAGCAGTCCTGACGGCGGGAGTATGGAGACCCAGTACTTC. This encodes CASSPDGGSMETQYF.

The chain links TRBV28 to TRBJ2-5, with a tentative D call TRBD2 (6 bases). With 5 bases removed from V and 5 bases from J, the gap between germline ends came to 18 bases. Germline CDR1 MDHEN, CDR2 SYDVKM. This CDR3 region has 15 residues. CDR3 DNA sequence: TGTGCCAGCAGTCCCCGACTAGACCCTGGGGAGACCCAGTACTTC. It is translated as CASSPRLDPGETQYF.

This clonotype was seen a handful of times. V gene TRBV15 combines with J gene TRBJ1-2; TRBD1 is a possible D gene (5 bases). With 1 base removed from V and 6 bases from J, the gap between germline ends came to 9 bases. The CDR3 loop spans 13 amino acids. Germline CDR1 is LNHNV and CDR2 is YYDKDF (reference sequence). CDR3 amino acids: CATSRARGDGYTF. The CDR3 DNA is TGTGCCACCAGCAGAGCTAGGGGCGATGGCTACACCTTC.

The chain joins TRBV19 to TRBJ2-1; unclear D gene. The V end was cut by 1 base, the J end by 3 bases, with 4 bases between. CDR1 is LNHDA, CDR2 SQIVND, per germline (reference sequence). This CDR3 is built from 13 residues. CDR3 bases: TGTGCCAGTAGTATAGGAGGCTACAATGAGCAGTTCTTC. Protein sequence: CASSIGGYNEQFF.

The rearrangement uses TRBV4-2 and TRBJ2-7; 8 nucleotides match TRBD2. This CDR3 contains 15 residues. V lost 4 bases, J lost 1 base, and 6 bases stayed unmatched. Germline V lookup: CDR1 LGHNA, CDR2 YNFKEQ. The CDR3 loop is CASSPSAGVSYEQYF. CDR3 in DNA: TGTGCCAGCAGCCCTTCAGCGGGGGTATCCTACGAGCAGTACTTC.

This clonotype has a handful of counts. The J gene is TRBJ1-6, the V gene TRBV4-2; no definite D call. Germline V gene sequence: CDR1 LGHNA, CDR2 YNFKEQ. V lost 0 bases and J 7 bases, leaving 13 bases between the germline ends. The CDR3 has 16 residues. The CDR3 DNA sequence: TGTGCCAGCAGCCAAGAGGCGAGAAGGGAGAATTCACCCCTCCACTTT. Translated: CASSQEARRENSPLHF.

This clonotype was detected many times. The chain links TRBV4-3 to TRBJ2-1, with D perhaps TRBD1 (5 bases). The CDR3 spans 20 residues. V was shortened by 0 bases and J by 3 bases, with 24 bases between the two germline ends. The germline V gene encodes CDR1 LGHNA and CDR2 YSLEER. The chain's CDR3 is CASSQDGALIEAKDYNEQFF. As DNA, the CDR3 is TGCGCCAGCAGCCAAGATGGGGCCTTGATTGAGGCAAAAGACTACAATGAGCAGTTCTTC.

This clonotype has more than one count but fewer than ten. The chain combines TRBV6-2 or TRBV6-3 with TRBJ2-1; the match to TRBD2 covers 7 bases. This CDR3 is 16 amino acids long. V lost 7 bases and J lost 2; bases outside the gene matches: 11. The germline V gene encodes CDR1 MNHEY and CDR2 SVGEGT. CDR3 DNA: TGTGCCAGCACCTCCAGGGTTGCGGGAGCCTACAATGAGCAGTTCTTC. Translated, it gives CASTSRVAGAYNEQFF.

CDR3 amino acids: CASSLAPAGGGAYYNEQFF. The DNA of the CDR3 is TGTGCCAGCAGCCTAGCCCCGGCGGGCGGGGGGGCTTACTACAATGAGCAGTTCTTC. The chain has TRBV13 and TRBJ2-1; 9 nucleotides align to TRBD2. The CDR3 sequence is 19 residues long. Germline CDR1 is PRHDT and CDR2 is FYEKMQ (reference sequence). J lost 3 bases, V lost 5 bases, and 17 bases had no gene match. Filled out from reference TRBV13 and TRBJ2-1, the complete variable domain reads AAGVIQSPRHLIKEKRETATLKCYPIPRHDTVYWYQQGPGQDPQFLISFYEKMQSDKGSIPDRFSAQQFSDYHSELNMSSLELGDSALYFCASSLAPAGGGAYYNEQFFGPGTRLTVL.

This clonotype was recorded a few times. V usage is TRBV2 and J usage is TRBJ2-5; TRBD1 matches 10 bases. The CDR3 length is 15 residues. The V gene end was trimmed by 3 bases and the J gene end by 2 bases; junction bases not matched to a gene: 3. CDR1 is SNHLY and CDR2 is FYNNEI in the germline V gene. CDR3 sequence reads: CASSDLGQGQETQYF. DNA of the CDR3: TGTGCCAGCAGTGATCTGGGACAGGGGCAAGAGACCCAGTACTTC.